The 5 T cell receptor beta chains reported below all come from one sample, sequenced in a study of OX40 agonist ivuxolimab in advanced cancers. Measured with immunoSEQ multiplex PCR; TCRdb has only the in-frame clones, and not every one. Altogether about 19,000 clones are present, roughly 80% being singletons, with the ten largest covering around 35%. The source was CD4+ or CD8+ T cells sorted from blood, collected in a trial of the OX40 agonist ivuxolimab. These receptor sequences come from an adult with an advanced solid tumor such as melanoma, head and neck, liver or kidney cancer.

This chain uses TRBV6-1 with TRBJ2-7; TRBD2 is a possible D gene (5 bases). The CDR3 contains 14 residues. V was cut by 7 bases and J by 1 base, with 14 bases left in between. The V gene's germline CDR1 is MNHNS and CDR2 SASEGT. The CDR3, as DNA: TGTGCCAGCACTATCCTTACTAGTTCCTACGAGCAGTACTTC. This sequence encodes CASTILTSSYEQYF.

The chain joins TRBV4-1 to TRBJ2-3; D may match TRBD1 or TRBD2 (5 bases each). CDR3 length: 15 residues. Deletions cut 0 bases from V and 4 bases from J, with 11 bases between. From germline, CDR1 is MGHRA and CDR2 YSYEKL. This chain's CDR3 is CASSQDLTGPDTQYF. The CDR3 DNA reads as TGCGCCAGCAGCCAAGATCTAACGGGGCCAGATACGCAGTATTTT.

The CDR3 sequence is CASSLGGQGNGYTF. CDR3 DNA: TGTGCCAGCAGCTTAGGAGGACAGGGGAATGGCTACACCTTC. The rearrangement joins TRBV7-9 to TRBJ1-2, with 9 bases lining up with TRBD1. Per the germline V gene, CDR1 is SEHNR and CDR2 is FQNEAQ (reference sequence). V shed 1 base and J 6 bases; nucleotides not matched to a gene: 3. The CDR3 is 14 amino acids.

The CDR3 coding sequence is TGTGCCAGCAGCCCCGATCTAGCGGGTGGCTACACCTTC. This gives the protein CASSPDLAGGYTF. The V call is TRBV5-4, the J call TRBJ1-2; D uncertain. V lost 4 bases and J 7 bases, leaving 14 bases between the germline ends. Germline V lookup: CDR1 SGHNT, CDR2 YYREEE (reference sequence). This CDR3 spans 13 amino acids.

The table lists this clone with a count of one. The chain is built from TRBV5-8 and TRBJ2-6; D is uncertain. The germline V gene encodes CDR1 SGHTS and CDR2 YDEGEE. The V and J ends lost 0 bases and 4 bases respectively, with 2 bases between them. This CDR3 spans 13 amino acids. CDR3 in amino acids: CASSLAGANVLTF. The CDR3 DNA follows: TGTGCCAGCAGCTTGGCAGGGGCCAACGTCCTGACTTTC.